This entry is about one T cell receptor (beta chain). The data stem from a study of T-cell reconstitution after alpha-beta-depleted transplantation in children. Germline CDR1 and CDR2: LGHNA and YNFKEQ. V was trimmed by 5 bases and J by 8 bases, leaving 12 bases between them. This CDR3 spans 12 amino acids. This sample's TCRbeta library carried unique molecular identifier barcodes. TCRdb re-analysed the PCR reads in MiXCR, keeping a single row per CDR3 protein. The sample yields just under 550,000 distinct CDR3 sequences, 18% seen once. The clonotype originates from a human donor who donated a stem cell graft to a child with acute lymphoblastic leukemia. The sequenced sample was PBMCs from the stem cell graft donor, obtained from the stem cell graft. The rearrangement joins TRBV4-2 to TRBJ1-2; possibly TRBD1 for D (6 bases). CDR3 sequence: CASSEQGGGYTF. The CDR3 DNA is TGTGCCAGCAGCGAACAGGGAGGAGGCTACACCTTC.